Listed below are T cell receptor beta chains from one sample, sequenced in a study of blood T cell repertoires in COVID-19. Method: immunoSEQ multiplex PCR; TCRdb's copy keeps in-frame clones and lacks some. The table includes approximately 380,000 clones, around 90% detected once. Sequencing was carried out using PBMCs or T cells enriched from blood (not recorded which). The origin of the receptors is a woman under 30 who had recovered from COVID-19. CDR3s include the opening cysteine and the closing phenylalanine or tryptophan. A D gene is named only where the DNA matches it firmly. Clone size is not always given. Where it is, it says once, few, many or a class for expanded clones.

D	V	size	J	DNA	CDR3
TRBD2	TRBV5-1	NA	TRBJ2-3	TGCGCCAGCAAATCCGGCGGGGGGCTCACAGATACGCAGTATTTT	CASKSGGGLTDTQYF
TRBD1	TRBV4-1	once	TRBJ1-2	TGCGCCAGCAGCCTCGTTGGCGGGACAGGGGACTATGGCTACACCTTC	CASSLVGGTGDYGYTF
NA	TRBV7-2	few	TRBJ2-1	TGTGCCAGCAGCCCCGGTCAAAATGAGCAGTTCTTC	CASSPGQNEQFF
TRBD1	TRBV4-1	NA	TRBJ2-7	TGCGCCAGCAGTACCGGGACAGGGGGACCCTACGAGCAGTACTTC	CASSTGTGGPYEQYF
TRBD1	TRBV3-1/TRBV3-2	NA	TRBJ1-1	TGTGCCAGCAGCCAAGATAGGCCAGGGGGATTGGGTGAAGCTTTCTTT	CASSQDRPGGLGEAFF
NA	TRBV6-1	NA	TRBJ2-7	TGTGCCAGCAGTGAAGGAGGGGGGGGCTCCTACGAGCAGTACTTC	CASSEGGGGSYEQYF
TRBD1	TRBV29-1	NA	TRBJ1-5	TGCAGCGTTACAGGGCAGGGGGATCAGCCCCAGCATTTT	CSVTGQGDQPQHF
NA	TRBV5-1	NA	TRBJ2-2	TGCGCCAGCAGCCCAAGGGAGGCCGGGGAGCTGTTTTTT	CASSPREAGELFF
NA	TRBV7-9	NA	TRBJ1-5	TGTGCCAGCAGCTTAGTCGGAGGCAATCAGCCCCAGCATTTT	CASSLVGGNQPQHF
NA	TRBV18	NA	TRBJ2-7	TGTGCCAGCTCACCCCGAGCAGGCCGGTACGAGCAGTACTTC	CASSPRAGRYEQYF
NA	TRBV27	NA	TRBJ2-7	TGTGCCAGCAGTTTGGGCAGGGGTTACGAGCAGTACTTC	CASSLGRGYEQYF
TRBD1	TRBV6-5	NA	TRBJ2-1	TGTGCCAGCAGTCGTAACACAGGGGCGGGCGAGCAGTTCTTC	CASSRNTGAGEQFF
TRBD2	TRBV9	NA	TRBJ2-1	TGTGCCAGCAGCACCCCGCGAGGGGAGCGGGGGGCAAATGAGCAGTTCTTC	CASSTPRGERGANEQFF